This record covers a single T cell receptor (beta chain). Clones were read by immunoSEQ multiplex PCR, and TCRdb kept only the in-frame ones, dropping some. The table shows some 300,000 clones, with 88% occurring only once. The data belong to a study of blood T cell repertoires in COVID-19. Looking at the study overall: Sites across the United States, Italy and Spain contributed samples from acute and convalescent COVID-19.

This CDR3 is 14 amino acids long. With 2 bases removed from V and 8 bases from J, the gap between germline ends came to 15 bases. Germline-derived CDR1 and CDR2 are MNHEY and SVGEGT. The sequence derives from a woman in her thirties who had recovered from COVID-19. The V gene is TRBV6-2 or TRBV6-3, the J gene TRBJ1-2, with D unclear. Sequenced material: PBMCs or T cells enriched from blood (not recorded which). Written as DNA, the CDR3 is TGTGCCAGCAGTTACAGTCGGGTTGCGCTCGGCTACACCTTC. It specifies CASSYSRVALGYTF.